The table lists the clone carrying this T cell receptor (beta chain) with a few counts. This specimen comes from a study of blood T cells in healthy people across ages. PCR was performed a second time for about 7 to 12 cycles using a sample-barcoded 5' primer and a J-beta primer mix. Every single cDNA molecule received a tag from a template-switch adaptor with 12 random nucleotides. TCRdb reprocessed the 5' RACE reads with MiXCR, giving one entry per CDR3 protein. Of 1.4 million to 1.5 million distinct CDR3 sequences in the sample, around two fifths were seen once. Russia was home to the donors, healthy Caucasian individuals aged about 6 to 90. Every sample yielded at least 6.5 million isolated PBMCs. Total RNA was isolated from each sample in quantities of at least 6 micrograms. V gave up 3 bases and J gave up 8 bases; unmatched junction bases: 9. Germline loops: CDR1 LGHDT, CDR2 YNNKEL (reference sequence). The CDR3 runs 16 residues.

Specimen: blood. This TCR came from a woman between 18 and 30 years old in good health. The chain joins TRBV3-1 to TRBJ1-6, with TRBD1 identical over 8 bases. CDR3 nucleotides: TGTGCCAGCAGCCACCTGCTGGCACAGGGGGATTCACCCCTCCACTTT. Translated, it gives CASSHLLAQGDSPLHF.